This passage covers 24 T cell receptor beta chains from one sample sequenced in a study of post-analysis software for immune sequencing data. Overall study results and limits: Compared with controls, patients had more of about 5 TRBV segments, including TRBV5-6, TRBV5-1 and TRBV20-1.

No antigen has been assigned to these receptors. Unique molecular identifiers were built into the TCR beta cDNA libraries. TCRdb passed the PCR reads through MiXCR, listing each CDR3 protein once. The sample holds 500,000 to 600,000 distinct CDR3 sequences, around 40% seen once. The source material was blood. These receptors were collected from a girl between 5 and 17 years old with multiple sclerosis.

There are a few counts of this clonotype. The CDR3 spells CSASMRGQPQHF. CDR3 DNA sequence: TGCAGTGCTAGTATGCGAGGTCAGCCCCAGCATTTT. This chain joins TRBV20-1 and TRBJ1-5, with unresolved D. V was trimmed by 3 bases and J by 6 bases, leaving 9 bases between them. Germline assignment: CDR1 DFQATT and CDR2 SNEGSKA (reference sequence). The length of the CDR3 is 12 residues.

This clonotype has just a few counts. The chain links TRBV6-5 to TRBJ2-7; no clear D gene. Germline V gene data show CDR1 as MNHEY and CDR2 as SVGAGI. V dropped 5 bases and J dropped 3 bases, with 14 bases sitting between them. The CDR3 consists of 14 residues. CDR3 residues: CASSLLGPFYEQYF. The CDR3 DNA reads as TGTGCCAGCAGTCTCCTCGGGCCTTTCTACGAGCAGTACTTC.

The rearrangement joins TRBV12-3 or TRBV12-4 to TRBJ2-6; D not certain. The germline V and J ends were trimmed by 4 bases and 0 bases, with 7 bases remaining between them. CDR3 length: 15 residues. The CDR3 loop is CASSSVVSGANVLTF. As DNA, the CDR3 is TGTGCCAGCAGTTCGGTCGTCTCTGGGGCCAACGTCCTGACTTTC.

Details on this clonotype: Germline is not matched at one junction end, which may reflect a read error. The rearrangement uses TRBV7-2 and TRBJ2-3, with a possible D match to TRBD1 (5 bases). This CDR3 has 13 amino acids. Germline-derived CDR1 and CDR2 are SGHTA and FQGNSA. Here the CDR3 DNA reads TGTGCCAGCAGCTTATATGTGACAGATGCGCAGTATTTT. Translated: CASSLYVTDAQYF.

This chain uses TRBV4-2 with TRBJ2-4; D unresolved. The V end was cut by 0 bases, the J end by 6 bases, with 12 bases between. CDR3 length equals 15 residues. The germline V gene encodes CDR1 LGHNA and CDR2 YNFKEQ. This CDR3 is CASSQDPRRVNIQYF. CDR3 DNA sequence: TGTGCCAGCAGCCAAGATCCCAGGCGCGTAAACATTCAGTACTTC.

This clonotype occurred a few times. The genes are TRBV11-2 and TRBJ2-3; a weak D match, TRBD1 (6 bases). Trimming removed 4 bases from V and 4 bases from J, with 15 bases in between. The CDR3 spans 15 residues. CDR1 is SGHAT, CDR2 FQNNGV, per germline. The DNA for the CDR3 is TGTGCCAGCAGCTGGGGTGGGGGCCGCGCAGATACGCAGTATTTT. Translating gives CASSWGGGRADTQYF.

J is TRBJ2-3 and V is TRBV7-2; D perhaps matches TRBD2 (6 bases). Germline V gene lookup returns CDR1 SGHTA and CDR2 FQGNSA. The CDR3 loop spans 15 amino acids. Trimming stripped 6 bases from V and 2 bases from J, with 15 bases between. The CDR3 DNA follows: TGTGCCAGCAGTCCCAAGCGGGCGCTCACAGATACGCAGTATTTT. Translation gives CASSPKRALTDTQYF.

This clonotype occurred a few times. J is TRBJ2-1 and V is TRBV29-1; unclear D gene. V dropped 1 base and J dropped 8 bases, with 9 bases sitting between them. The germline V gene has CDR1 SQVTM and CDR2 ANQGSEA. This CDR3 has 12 amino acids. CDR3 region: CSVEGPNDEQFF. CDR3 coding DNA: TGCAGCGTTGAAGGGCCCAACGATGAGCAGTTCTTC.

A few counts support this clonotype. This sequence joins TRBV12-3 or TRBV12-4 and TRBJ2-1; D may be TRBD1 (6 bases). This CDR3 is built from 18 residues. With 5 bases removed from V and 7 bases from J, the gap between germline ends came to 27 bases. CDR3 amino acids: CASSTYSRGITVPNEQFF. The DNA of the CDR3 is TGTGCCAGCAGTACTTACTCGAGGGGGATAACAGTTCCTAATGAGCAGTTCTTC.

This clonotype was seen a few times. The chain carries TRBV5-1 and TRBJ2-7, with 10 bases fitting TRBD1. V trimming: 4 bases; J trimming: 4 bases; junction bases outside the gene matches: 5. CDR3 length equals 14 residues. From germline, CDR1 is SGHRS and CDR2 YFSETQ. The DNA of the CDR3 is TGCGCCAGCAGCGTGACAGGGGGCCAGTACGAGCAGTACTTC. Translated, it gives CASSVTGGQYEQYF.

In its sample, this clonotype was seen a few times. The chain has TRBV12-5 and TRBJ2-7, with 9 bases that match TRBD1. The CDR3 runs to 15 residues. The germline gives CDR1 LGHNT, CDR2 FRNRAP. V was clipped by 9 bases and J by 4 bases; unmatched bases: 13. The CDR3, as DNA: TGTGCTAGCAGCCCCCGGGACAGGGACCCTTACGAGCAGTACTTC. This sequence encodes CASSPRDRDPYEQYF.

This chain joins TRBV29-1 and TRBJ1-2, with no clear D. The V and J ends lost 4 bases and 5 bases respectively, with 8 bases between them. The V gene's germline CDR1 is SQVTM and CDR2 ANQGSEA. This CDR3 spans 11 amino acids. The CDR3 DNA is TGCAGCGTTGTCATGAGTTATGGCTACACCTTC. As protein: CSVVMSYGYTF. The full variable domain, rest sourced from reference TRBV29-1 and TRBJ1-2, is SAVISQKPSRDICQRGTSLTIQCQVDSQVTMMFWYRQQPGQSLTLIATANQGSEATYESGFVIDKFPISRPNLTFSTLTVSNMSPEDSSIYLCSVVMSYGYTFGSGTRLTVV.

This chain joins TRBV12-3 or TRBV12-4 and TRBJ2-5, with D maybe TRBD2 (6 bases). Trimming pared 6 bases from V and 4 bases from J, leaving 15 bases between. The CDR3 is 14 amino acids. The chain's CDR3 is CASRTGTQGETQYF. DNA for the CDR3: TGTGCCAGCAGGACCGGGACTCAGGGAGAGACCCAGTACTTC.

This chain links TRBV4-1 with TRBJ2-1; 7 nucleotides match TRBD1. The CDR3 runs to 15 residues. Trimming cost V 2 bases and J 5 bases; bases outside gene matches: 6. CDR1 is MGHRA, CDR2 YSYEKL, per germline. The CDR3 coding sequence is TGCGCCAGCAGCCAATGGACAGGCGAGGACAATGAGCAGTTCTTC. Amino acids: CASSQWTGEDNEQFF.

In this sample, this clonotype turned up once. The chain recombines TRBV3-1 with TRBJ2-5; D unclear. The V gene lost 0 bases and the J gene lost 1 base, with 9 bases spanning the gap. This CDR3 has 15 amino acids. The germline V gene has CDR1 LGHDT and CDR2 YNNKEL (reference sequence). The CDR3 reads CASSQDRAVQETQYF. CDR3 DNA: TGTGCCAGCAGCCAAGATCGGGCGGTCCAAGAGACCCAGTACTTC.

The rearrangement uses TRBV6-5 and TRBJ2-7, with D perhaps matching TRBD1 or TRBD2 (5 bases each). CDR1 is MNHEY, CDR2 SVGAGI, per germline. Trimming removed 0 bases at V and 2 bases at J, with 8 bases between. The CDR3 covers 14 residues. CDR3 sequence reads: CASSYSGDPYEQYF. CDR3 coding DNA: TGTGCCAGCAGTTACTCGGGGGATCCCTACGAGCAGTACTTC.

V usage is TRBV7-9 and J usage is TRBJ1-1; 7 nucleotides match TRBD1. Germline values: CDR1 SEHNR, CDR2 FQNEAQ (reference sequence). This CDR3 is built from 13 residues. Trimming at V came to 6 bases and at J to 4 bases, leaving 5 bases not matched to a gene. In DNA form, the CDR3 reads TGTGCCAGCAGGCCCACAGGGGCCACTGAAGCTTTCTTT. Translated: CASRPTGATEAFF.

This clonotype occurred a few times. This chain connects TRBV12-3 or TRBV12-4 to TRBJ2-1, with 8 bases identical to TRBD2. This CDR3 region has 16 residues. V lost 3 bases, J lost 3 bases, and 7 bases stayed unmatched. CDR3 protein: CASSLRREGDYNEQFF. For the CDR3, the DNA is TGTGCCAGCAGTTTGAGACGGGAGGGGGACTACAATGAGCAGTTCTTC.

In its sample, this clonotype was seen a few times. The genes are TRBV12-3 or TRBV12-4 and TRBJ1-4; unclear D gene. Trimming took off 5 bases at V and 11 bases at J, with 9 bases between the two ends. CDR3 length: 11 residues. This CDR3 is CASSEAEKLFF. Here the CDR3 DNA reads TGTGCCAGCAGTGAGGCGGAGAAACTGTTTTTT.

Regarding this clonotype: The junction differs from germline at one of its ends, possibly a read error. This rearrangement joins TRBV29-1 to TRBJ2-7, with TRBD2 matching 9 bases. The DNA end lines up better with TRBJ2-1; the J call may be wrong. The length of the CDR3 is 14 residues. Germline V gives CDR1 SQVTM, CDR2 ANQGSEA. CDR3 protein: CSAEGLAGTREQFF. The CDR3 DNA reads TGCAGCGCTGAAGGGCTAGCGGGGACAAGGGAGCAGTTCTTC.

The chain links TRBV7-2 to TRBJ2-7; no clear D. The CDR3 has 12 amino acids. Germline V gives CDR1 SGHTA, CDR2 FQGNSA. Trimming removed 5 bases from V and 3 bases from J, with 8 bases in between. DNA for the CDR3: TGTGCCAGCAGCGCCGACAACTACGAGCAGTACTTC. It yields the protein CASSADNYEQYF.

The chain carries TRBV12-3 or TRBV12-4 and TRBJ1-1; D call uncertain. CDR3 length: 13 residues. Trimming removed 4 bases at V and 1 base at J, with 7 bases between. CDR3 sequence reads: CASSSGRNTEAFF. CDR3 in DNA: TGTGCCAGCAGTTCAGGCCGGAACACTGAAGCTTTCTTT.

The chain uses TRBV10-3 and TRBJ2-4; the match to TRBD2 covers 9 bases. The CDR3 has 16 amino acids. From germline, CDR1 is ENHRY and CDR2 SYGVKD. The trim removed 3 bases at V and 0 bases at J, leaving 3 bases unmatched. CDR3 sequence (DNA): TGTGCCATCAGTGAAAGTAGCGGGAGAGCCAAAAACATTCAGTACTTC. This sequence encodes CAISESSGRAKNIQYF.

The chain couples TRBV4-1 to TRBJ2-1; TRBD1 agrees at 8 bases. This CDR3 has 14 amino acids. Germline V gene data show CDR1 as MGHRA and CDR2 as YSYEKL. V shed 8 bases and J 2 bases; nucleotides not matched to a gene: 5. The CDR3 here is CASSGTGTYNEQFF. The CDR3 coding sequence is TGCGCCAGCTCCGGGACAGGTACCTACAATGAGCAGTTCTTC.